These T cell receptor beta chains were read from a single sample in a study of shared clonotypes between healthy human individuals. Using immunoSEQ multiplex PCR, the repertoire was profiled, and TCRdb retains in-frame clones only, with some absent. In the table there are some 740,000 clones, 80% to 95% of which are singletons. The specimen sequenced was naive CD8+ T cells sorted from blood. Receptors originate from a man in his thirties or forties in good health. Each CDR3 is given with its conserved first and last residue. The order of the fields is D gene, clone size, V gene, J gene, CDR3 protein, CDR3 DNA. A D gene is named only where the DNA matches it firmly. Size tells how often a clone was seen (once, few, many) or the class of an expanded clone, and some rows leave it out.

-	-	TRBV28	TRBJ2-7	CASRGTPMAYEQYF	TGTGCCAGCAGAGGTACTCCCATGGCCTACGAGCAGTACTTC
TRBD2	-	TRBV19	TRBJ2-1	CASSFASGNEQFF	TGTGCCAGTAGTTTCGCTAGCGGCAATGAGCAGTTCTTC
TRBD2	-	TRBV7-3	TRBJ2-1	CASSPGLAGHYNEQFF	TGTGCCAGCAGCCCGGGGTTAGCGGGACACTACAATGAGCAGTTCTTC
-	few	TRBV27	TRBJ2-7	CASSLIPGSDEQYF	TGTGCCAGCAGTTTAATCCCAGGGTCCGACGAGCAGTACTTC
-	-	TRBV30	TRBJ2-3	CAWSVIGGTDTQYF	TGTGCCTGGAGTGTAATTGGCGGCACAGATACGCAGTATTTT
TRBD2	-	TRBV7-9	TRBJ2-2	CASSRPGLENTGELFF	TGTGCCAGCAGCCGACCGGGACTAGAAAACACCGGGGAGCTGTTTTTT
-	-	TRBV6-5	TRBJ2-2	CASSYGQRATGELFF	TGTGCCAGCAGTTACGGGCAGAGGGCAACCGGGGAGCTGTTTTTT
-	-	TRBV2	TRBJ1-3	CALEGGSGNTIYF	TGTGCCCTCGAGGGGGGTTCTGGAAACACCATATATTTT
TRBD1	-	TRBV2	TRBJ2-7	CASSGTGDSYEQYF	TGTGCCAGCAGTGGTACAGGGGATTCCTACGAGCAGTACTTC
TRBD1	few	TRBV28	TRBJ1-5	CASSTPGQGNNQPQHF	TGTGCCAGCAGTACACCGGGACAGGGAAACAATCAGCCCCAGCATTTT
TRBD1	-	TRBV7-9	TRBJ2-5	CASSARDRVVETQYF	TGTGCCAGCAGCGCAAGGGACAGGGTAGTGGAGACCCAGTACTTC
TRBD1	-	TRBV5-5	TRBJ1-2	CASSLAWRGQGNYGYTF	TGTGCCAGCAGCTTGGCCTGGAGAGGACAGGGAAACTATGGCTACACCTTC
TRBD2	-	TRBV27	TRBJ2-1	CASSPSLAGGFFEQFF	TGTGCCAGCAGTCCATCACTAGCGGGAGGGTTCTTTGAGCAGTTCTTC
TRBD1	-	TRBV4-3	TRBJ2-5	CASSPRQGTETQYF	TGCGCCAGCAGCCCTCGACAGGGGACAGAGACCCAGTACTTC
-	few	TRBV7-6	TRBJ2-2	CASSSQEKDGELFF	TGTGCCAGCAGCTCTCAGGAGAAGGACGGGGAGCTGTTTTTT
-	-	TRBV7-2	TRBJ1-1	CASRPIPGNTEAFF	TGTGCCAGCAGGCCCATCCCGGGAAACACTGAAGCTTTCTTT
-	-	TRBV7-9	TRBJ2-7	CASSLGLEQYF	TGTGCCAGCAGCTTAGGTCTCGAGCAGTACTTC
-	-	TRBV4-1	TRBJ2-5	CASSRPQETQYF	TGCGCCAGCAGCCGGCCCCAAGAGACCCAGTACTTC